The 22 T cell receptor beta chains in this list originate from one sample, sequenced in a study of tumor and adjacent non-tumor tissue in lung cancer. This sample's RNA came from whole unsorted tissue. Distant lung tissue was collected more than 3 cm away from the tumor edge. Three rounds of nested PCR, following a modified ARM-PCR protocol, produced the TCRbeta library. TCRdb itself ran the multiplex PCR reads through MiXCR, one entry per CDR3 protein. The table lists more than 60,000 distinct CDR3 sequences, more than 75% of them singletons. Sequenced sample: distant non-tumor lung tissue. These TCRs come from a man in his sixties with non-small cell lung cancer.

This clonotype was counted at least ten times. The gene calls are TRBV30 and TRBJ1-4; 7 positions agree with TRBD1. CDR3 size: 14 residues. Germline V gives CDR1 GTSNPN, CDR2 SVGIG (reference sequence). V shed 3 bases, J shed 8 bases, and the junction held 9 bases outside the gene matches. Here the CDR3 reads CAWRPTTGAEKLFF. CDR3 nucleotide sequence: TGTGCCTGGAGACCTACTACAGGGGCGGAAAAACTGTTTTTT.

The sample holds one count of this clonotype. CDR3 protein: CASSGLAGTDTQYF. DNA for the CDR3: TGTGCCAGCAGCGGACTAGCGGGTACAGATACGCAGTATTTT. V usage is TRBV11-2 and J usage is TRBJ2-3, with TRBD2 matching over 11 bases. CDR3 length: 14 residues. V was clipped by 5 bases and J by 3 bases; unmatched bases: 1. Germline V gives CDR1 SGHAT, CDR2 FQNNGV.

As concerns this clonotype: One junction end disagrees with the germline gene, perhaps due to a read error. J is TRBJ2-6 and V is TRBV6-5; 11 nucleotides agree with TRBD1. This CDR3 comprises 20 residues. Per germline, CDR1 MNHEY and CDR2 SVGAGI. The CDR3 nucleotides read TGTGCAAGCAGTTACCTCCTAAGGACAGGGGGCGCGTTGGGGGCCAACGTCCTGTCTTTC. It is translated as CASSYLLRTGGALGANVLSF.

Notes on this clonotype: At one boundary the junction diverges from the germline segment, which might be a read error. This chain joins TRBV6-1 and TRBJ2-2, with 11 bases fitting TRBD2. Per germline, CDR1 MNHNS and CDR2 SASEGT. There are 15 residues in the CDR3. CDR3 coding DNA: TGTGCCAGCAATGAACTAGCGGGAGTCACCCGGGAGCTGTTTTTT. Amino acids: CASNELAGVTRELFF.

Of note for this clonotype: The junction departs from the called germline gene at one end, perhaps through a read error. The chain joins TRBV10-2 to TRBJ1-6; D unresolved. Germline V gene lookup returns CDR1 WSHSY and CDR2 SAAADI. The length of the CDR3 is 13 residues. CDR3 in amino acids: CASRDGCNSTLHF. CDR3 nucleotides: TGCGCCAGCAGAGACGGCTGTAATTCAACCCTCCACTTT.

About this clonotype itself: At one of its ends the junction is not consistent with the germline gene, which may arise from a read error. The rearrangement links TRBV4-1 to TRBJ2-2, with 12 bases lining up with TRBD2. The CDR3 runs to 18 residues. Germline V CDR1 and CDR2: MGHRA, YSYEKL. The CDR3 coding sequence is TGCGCCAGCAGCCCGCGAAGCCGACTAGCGGGAGAAACCGGGGAGCTATTTTTT. Its protein product is CASSPRSRLAGETGELFF.

CDR3 sequence reads: CSRGQGYGESQYF. The CDR3, as DNA: TGCAGCAGGGGGCAGGGATATGGAGAGTCTCAGTACTTC. The V gene is TRBV29-1, the J gene TRBJ2-5; 7 bases fit TRBD1. Germline V lookup: CDR1 SQVTM, CDR2 ANQGSEA. The CDR3 spans 13 residues. V trimming: 8 bases; J trimming: 11 bases; junction bases outside the gene matches: 17. The entire variable domain, with the rest obtained from reference TRBV29-1 and TRBJ2-5, is as follows: SAVISQKPSRDICQRGTSLTIQCQVDSQVTMMFWYRQQPGQSLTLIATANQGSEATYESGFVIDKFPISRPNLTFSTLTVSNMSPEDSSIYLCSRGQGYGESQYFGPGTRLLVL.

On this clonotype itself: A read error may produce the germline difference seen at one junction end. This CDR3 is CSASGAEADTQYF. CDR3 sequence (DNA): TGCAGTGCCTCGGGTGCGGAGGCAGATACCCAGTATTTT. V and J are TRBV20-1 and TRBJ2-3; D might be TRBD2 (5 bases). Germline CDR1 DFQATT, CDR2 SNEGSKA (reference sequence). The CDR3 has 13 residues.

A single count supports this clonotype. CDR3 protein: CSVFGLGDYTF. The DNA of the CDR3 is TGCAGCGTATTTGGGCTTGGTGACTACACCTTC. V usage is TRBV29-1 and J usage is TRBJ1-2; no clear D gene. The V and J ends lost 6 bases and 10 bases respectively, with 15 bases between them. Germline V gives CDR1 SQVTM, CDR2 ANQGSEA. The CDR3 spans 11 residues.

Concerning this clonotype: The junction shows a germline mismatch at one end, possibly a read error. The chain carries TRBV6-2 or TRBV6-3 and TRBJ2-5, with 12 bases aligning to TRBD1. The CDR3 runs 13 residues. The germline V gene has CDR1 MNHEY and CDR2 SVGEGT. As DNA, the CDR3 is TGTGCCAGCGGAGGGACAGGGGGCGAGACCCAACACTTC. Translating gives CASGGTGGETQHF.

On this clonotype itself: This could be a read error, since a much larger clone is one nucleotide away. The chain couples TRBV4-1 to TRBJ2-1, with 13 bases aligning to TRBD2. Germline V CDR1 and CDR2: MGHRA, YSYEKL. The length of the CDR3 is 16 residues. The CDR3: CASSQVMTSGRNEHFF. CDR3 DNA: TGCGCCAGCAGCCAAGTTATGACTAGCGGGAGGAATGAGCATTTCTTC.

With respect to this clonotype: A junction end diverges from the germline sequence, so it may reflect a read error. The V call is TRBV4-2, the J call TRBJ2-7; 7 bases line up with TRBD2. CDR3 length: 14 residues. From germline, CDR1 is LGHNA and CDR2 YNFKEQ. The CDR3 region is CASSQEGRAHDQYF. Written as DNA, the CDR3 is TGTGCCAGCAGCCAAGAAGGGAGGGCCCACGATCAGTATTTC.

As for this clonotype: The junction does not match germline at one end; this may be a read error. This sequence joins TRBV4-2 and TRBJ2-5; 8 bases agree with TRBD2. The CDR3 length is 15 residues. CDR1 and CDR2 from the germline V gene are LGHNA and YNFKEQ. The CDR3 spells CASSQQSGSSETLYF. For the CDR3, the DNA is TGTGCCAGCAGCCAACAAAGCGGGAGCAGTGAGACCCTGTACTTT.

This chain connects TRBV11-3 to TRBJ2-3, with 7 bases matching TRBD2. Per germline, CDR1 SGHNT and CDR2 YENEEA. This CDR3 is built from 16 residues. V lost 4 bases to trimming and J lost 8 bases; unmatched junction nucleotides: 15. CDR3 sequence reads: CASSSGLADNTVTQYF. DNA of the CDR3: TGTGCCAGCAGCTCCGGGCTAGCGGATAACACGGTTACGCAGTATTTT.

Worth noting for this clonotype: A much larger clone is a single base away; this may be a read error. This rearrangement joins TRBV28 to TRBJ1-5; D is possibly TRBD1 (6 bases). From germline, CDR1 is MDHEN and CDR2 SYDVKM. This CDR3 has 15 residues. The chain's CDR3 is CACSPPTGSYQPQHF. Here the CDR3 DNA reads TGTGCCTGCAGTCCCCCCACAGGGTCCTATCAGCCCCAGCATTTT.

In the case of this clonotype: A much bigger clone sits one base away, suggesting this may be a read error. V usage is TRBV5-1 and J usage is TRBJ2-7, with D perhaps TRBD2 (6 bases). Trimming took off 0 bases at V and 2 bases at J, with 15 bases between the two ends. CDR1 is SGHRS, CDR2 YFSETQ, per germline. The CDR3 extends over 16 amino acids. The CDR3 loop is CASSLDRETRPYEQYF. DNA for the CDR3: TGCGCCAGCAGCTTGGATCGGGAGACACGCCCCTACGAGCAGTACTTC.

Worth noting for this clonotype: A read error may produce the germline difference seen at one junction end. The chain links TRBV6-5 to TRBJ1-1; D remains ambiguous. Germline CDR1 reads MNHEY; CDR2 reads SVGAGI. This CDR3 is built from 16 residues. The CDR3 region is CASSHYLWAMNTEAFF. CDR3 nucleotides: TGTGCTAGCAGTCACTACCTGTGGGCTATGAACACTGAAGCTTTCTTT.

Note on this clonotype: Compared with germline, one end of the junction differs, possibly owing to a read error. V usage is TRBV6-5 and J usage is TRBJ2-3, with TRBD2 matching 8 bases. Germline V gene lookup returns CDR1 MNHEY and CDR2 SVGAGI. This CDR3 comprises 14 residues. The CDR3 nucleotides are TGTACCAGCAAACTAGCGGAGGACACAGATACGCAGTATTTT. It encodes CTSKLAEDTDTQYF.

There are a few counts of this clonotype. The chain employs TRBV9 and TRBJ2-7; maybe TRBD2 (6 bases). CDR3 size: 15 residues. V was pared by 3 bases and J by 0 bases, with 13 bases between. In germline, CDR1 is SGDLS, CDR2 YYNGEE. Here the CDR3 DNA reads TGTGCCAGCAGCGCAGGCCTGGGGGGCTCCTACGAGCAGTACTTC. It translates to CASSAGLGGSYEQYF.

As for this clonotype: One end of the junction does not line up with germline, which may come from a read error. The chain combines TRBV29-1 with TRBJ2-7, with D perhaps matching TRBD1 (6 bases). Germline assignment: CDR1 SQVTM and CDR2 ANQGSEA. This CDR3 is 12 amino acids long. The CDR3 is CSVDGGYYEHYF. The CDR3 region has the DNA TGCAGCGTTGATGGGGGCTACTACGAGCACTACTTC.

The table lists this clonotype with a few counts. The chain has TRBV18 and TRBJ2-2, with 14 nucleotides matching TRBD2. CDR1 is KGHSH and CDR2 is LQKENI in the germline V gene. This CDR3 contains 16 residues. With 0 bases clipped from V and 6 bases from J, the junction kept 0 bases outside the gene matches. Written as DNA, the CDR3 is TGTGCCAGCTCACCACCGGGACTAGCGGGAGCCGGGGAGCTGTTTTTT. Protein sequence: CASSPPGLAGAGELFF.

V and J are TRBV19 and TRBJ2-1, with 7 bases identical to TRBD2. CDR1 and CDR2 from the germline V gene are LNHDA and SQIVND (reference sequence). The CDR3 sequence is 19 residues long. V was clipped by 4 bases and J by 3 bases; unmatched bases: 18. Here the CDR3 reads CASSRIPVLATSRYNEQFF. The CDR3 DNA reads as TGTGCCAGTAGTAGAATCCCGGTACTAGCGACTTCGCGCTACAATGAGCAGTTCTTC.